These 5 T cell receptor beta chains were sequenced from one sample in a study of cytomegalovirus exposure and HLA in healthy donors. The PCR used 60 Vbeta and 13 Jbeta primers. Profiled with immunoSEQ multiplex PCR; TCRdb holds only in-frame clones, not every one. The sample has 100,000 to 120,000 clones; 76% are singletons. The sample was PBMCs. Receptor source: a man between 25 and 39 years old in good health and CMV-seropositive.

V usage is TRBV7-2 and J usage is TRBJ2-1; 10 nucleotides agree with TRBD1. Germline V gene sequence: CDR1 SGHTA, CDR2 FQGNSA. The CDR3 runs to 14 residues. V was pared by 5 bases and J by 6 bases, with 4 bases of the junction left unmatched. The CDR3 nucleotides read TGTGCCAGCAGCCCCCGGGACAGGGGCAATGAGCAGTTCTTC. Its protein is CASSPRDRGNEQFF.

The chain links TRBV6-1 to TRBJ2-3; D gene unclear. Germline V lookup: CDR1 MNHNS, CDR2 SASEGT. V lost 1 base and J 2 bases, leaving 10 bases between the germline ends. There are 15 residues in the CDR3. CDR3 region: CASSEGWANTDTQYF. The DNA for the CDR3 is TGTGCCAGCAGTGAAGGATGGGCAAACACAGATACGCAGTATTTT.

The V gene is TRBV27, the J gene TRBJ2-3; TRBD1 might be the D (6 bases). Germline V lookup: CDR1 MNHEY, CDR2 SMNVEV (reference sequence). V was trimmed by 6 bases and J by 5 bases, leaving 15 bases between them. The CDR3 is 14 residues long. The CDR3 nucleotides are TGTGCCAGCAGGACCGGGACACCTAAAGATACGCAGTATTTT. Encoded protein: CASRTGTPKDTQYF.

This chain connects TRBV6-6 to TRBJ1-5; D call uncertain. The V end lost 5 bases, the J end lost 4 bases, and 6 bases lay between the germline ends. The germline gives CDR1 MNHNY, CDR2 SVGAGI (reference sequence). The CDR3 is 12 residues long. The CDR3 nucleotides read TGTGCCAGCAGTCTTAGTAATCAGCCCCAGCATTTT. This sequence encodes CASSLSNQPQHF.

CDR3 in amino acids: CASSTRTQNNSPLHF. The DNA of the CDR3 is TGTGCCAGCAGTACCCGGACACAAAATAATTCACCCCTCCACTTT. This chain joins TRBV6-1 and TRBJ1-6; D may be TRBD1 (5 bases). The CDR3 runs to 15 residues. V shed 5 bases and J shed 5 bases, with 13 bases lying between them. Germline V gives CDR1 MNHNS, CDR2 SASEGT.